This T cell receptor beta chain stems from a study of blood T cell repertoires in COVID-19. Generated by immunoSEQ multiplex PCR, the TCRdb table keeps only in-frame clones and is missing some. The data hold 250,000 to 300,000 clones, with about 91% observed a single time. The germline gives CDR1 SGHRS, CDR2 YFSETQ. The CDR3 has 14 amino acids. The ends lost 3 bases at V and 9 bases at J; junction bases unmatched: 5. The sequencing sample was made of peripheral blood. The V and J genes are TRBV5-1 and TRBJ1-6, with 8 bases matching TRBD1. This clonotype was sampled from a woman aged 40 to 49 who had recovered from COVID-19. The CDR3 DNA sequence: TGCGCCAGCAGCTCGGGACAGGCCGGTTCACCCCTCCACTTT. Amino acid sequence: CASSSGQAGSPLHF.